These T cell receptor beta chains were read from a single sample in a study of blood T cell repertoires in COVID-19. Clones were read by immunoSEQ multiplex PCR, and TCRdb kept only the in-frame ones, dropping some. The sample has approximately 180,000 clones, nearly 90% seen once; the top ten hold 20% to 25%. Sample: peripheral blood. The receptors were sampled from a man between 60 and 75 years old with active or convalescent COVID-19. Both conserved end residues are part of each CDR3. A D gene is named only where the DNA matches it firmly. Rows may omit the clone size; those that give it use once, few, many or a size class.

cdr3_length | clone_size | j_call | v_call | d_call | cdr3_aa | cdr3_nt
16 | . | TRBJ1-3 | TRBV9 | TRBD1 | CASSPGQGVPGNTIYF | TGTGCCAGCAGCCCCGGACAGGGGGTACCTGGAAACACCATATATTTT
15 | . | TRBJ1-1 | TRBV19 | . | CASSQGWVMNTEAFF | TGTGCCAGTAGTCAGGGATGGGTTATGAACACTGAAGCTTTCTTT
14 | . | TRBJ2-7 | TRBV12-5 | TRBD2 | CASGLVGTTYEQYF | TGTGCTAGTGGTTTGGTAGGGACTACCTACGAGCAGTACTTC
14 | . | TRBJ1-6 | TRBV13 | . | CASSRDRGISPLHF | TGTGCCAGCAGCCGGGACCGGGGGATTTCACCCCTCCACTTT
16 | . | TRBJ2-3 | TRBV19 | TRBD2 | CASSRLAGGTTDTQYF | TGTGCCAGTAGCCGACTAGCGGGGGGAACCACAGATACGCAGTATTTT
15 | . | TRBJ1-2 | TRBV5-1 | . | CASSLNGGRSYGYTF | TGCGCCAGCAGCTTGAACGGGGGAAGGAGCTATGGCTACACCTTC
13 | . | TRBJ2-3 | TRBV3-1/TRBV3-2 | . | CASSSNLADTQYF | TGTGCCAGCAGCTCAAATTTAGCAGATACGCAGTATTTT
15 | . | TRBJ1-4 | TRBV7-9 | . | CASSLARVVGEKLFF | TGTGCCAGCAGCTTAGCCAGGGTCGTAGGAGAAAAACTGTTTTTT
15 | . | TRBJ1-1 | TRBV2 | . | CASRPLTQGYTEAFF | TGTGCCAGCAGACCGCTAACCCAGGGTTACACTGAAGCTTTCTTT
16 | . | TRBJ2-7 | TRBV6-1 | TRBD1 | CASSVTGGLSSYEQYF | TGTGCCAGCAGTGTTACAGGGGGCCTGAGCTCCTACGAGCAGTACTTC
14 | . | TRBJ1-6 | TRBV11-1 | TRBD1 | CASSLLDRASPLHF | TGTGCCAGCAGCTTACTTGACAGGGCTTCACCCCTCCACTTT
13 | . | TRBJ1-2 | TRBV6-5 | . | CASSLPGHEGYTF | TGTGCCAGCAGTCTGCCAGGACATGAGGGCTACACCTTC
15 | once | TRBJ2-5 | TRBV23-1 | TRBD1 | CASSQKGQGRETQYF | TGCGCCAGCAGTCAAAAAGGACAGGGGCGCGAGACCCAGTACTTC
15 | . | TRBJ1-3 | TRBV15 | . | CATSRANKVGNTIYF | TGTGCCACCAGCAGGGCAAATAAAGTTGGAAACACCATATATTTT
13 | . | TRBJ2-5 | TRBV19 | . | CASSINTQETQYF | TGTGCCAGTAGTATTAATACTCAAGAGACCCAGTACTTC
14 | . | TRBJ1-1 | TRBV2 | . | CASSLQGEDTEAFF | TGTGCCAGCAGTTTACAGGGAGAAGACACTGAAGCTTTCTTT